A selection of T cell receptor beta chains follows, all from one sample in a study of T cell responses to AZD1222 COVID-19 vaccine. Clones were read by immunoSEQ multiplex PCR, and TCRdb kept only the in-frame ones, dropping some. The data contain about 110,000 clones, roughly 87% of them singletons. The material was peripheral blood, obtained on day 0 of AZD1222 vaccination. The source of these receptors is an adult in good health. CDR3s leave out the opening cysteine and the closing phenylalanine or tryptophan. A D gene is named only where the DNA matches it firmly.

j_call: TRBJ1-2; d_call: NA; cdr3_length: 11; v_call: TRBV11-3; cdr3_aa: ASSLSLGYGYT
j_call: TRBJ2-7; d_call: TRBD1; cdr3_length: 13; v_call: TRBV19; cdr3_aa: ASSPGTGATYEQY
j_call: TRBJ2-3; d_call: TRBD2; cdr3_length: 15; v_call: TRBV28; cdr3_aa: ASSFKSSGAGTDTQY
j_call: TRBJ2-7; d_call: NA; cdr3_length: 11; v_call: TRBV6-5; cdr3_aa: ASGLSSAYEQY
j_call: TRBJ1-2; d_call: NA; cdr3_length: 11; v_call: TRBV6-4; cdr3_aa: ASPRIANYGYT
j_call: TRBJ2-5; d_call: TRBD2; cdr3_length: 13; v_call: TRBV9; cdr3_aa: ASSAPGSGRGTQY
j_call: TRBJ1-1; d_call: NA; cdr3_length: 11; v_call: TRBV2; cdr3_aa: ASSGGLNTEAF
j_call: TRBJ2-1; d_call: NA; cdr3_length: 11; v_call: TRBV4-3; cdr3_aa: ASSFGTRNEQF
j_call: TRBJ2-2; d_call: NA; cdr3_length: 15; v_call: TRBV28; cdr3_aa: ASSRPGTRAVTGELF
j_call: TRBJ2-7; d_call: NA; cdr3_length: 14; v_call: TRBV13; cdr3_aa: ASSSPSHPGPNEQY
j_call: TRBJ1-6; d_call: NA; cdr3_length: 13; v_call: TRBV18; cdr3_aa: ASSPSGNSNSPLH
j_call: TRBJ1-2; d_call: NA; cdr3_length: 13; v_call: TRBV6-1; cdr3_aa: ASSEWQGANYGYT
j_call: TRBJ2-7; d_call: TRBD2; cdr3_length: 12; v_call: TRBV7-8; cdr3_aa: ASSTRTSAYEQY
j_call: TRBJ2-2; d_call: NA; cdr3_length: 11; v_call: TRBV6-5; cdr3_aa: ASMSQITGELF
j_call: TRBJ2-3; d_call: NA; cdr3_length: 16; v_call: TRBV24-1; cdr3_aa: ATSALFTGDPGTDTQY
j_call: TRBJ2-7; d_call: TRBD2; cdr3_length: 14; v_call: TRBV9; cdr3_aa: ASSVGWGGTSYEQY
j_call: TRBJ2-5; d_call: TRBD1; cdr3_length: 13; v_call: TRBV5-8; cdr3_aa: ASSLPDRYQETQY
j_call: TRBJ2-7; d_call: NA; cdr3_length: 13; v_call: TRBV5-4; cdr3_aa: ASSVPGRLNYEQY
j_call: TRBJ2-1; d_call: TRBD2; cdr3_length: 12; v_call: TRBV30; cdr3_aa: AWSPGTRSDEQF
j_call: TRBJ1-5; d_call: TRBD1; cdr3_length: 13; v_call: TRBV9; cdr3_aa: ASSVGWTGDQPQH
j_call: TRBJ2-7; d_call: NA; cdr3_length: 9; v_call: TRBV6-5; cdr3_aa: AVRTEYEQY
j_call: TRBJ1-2; d_call: NA; cdr3_length: 11; v_call: TRBV3-1/TRBV3-2; cdr3_aa: ASSQGGHYGYT
j_call: TRBJ2-7; d_call: TRBD1; cdr3_length: 12; v_call: TRBV28; cdr3_aa: ASTLGQKAYEQY
j_call: TRBJ2-2; d_call: TRBD2; cdr3_length: 16; v_call: TRBV4-1; cdr3_aa: ASSQGLAGGDGTGELF
j_call: TRBJ2-5; d_call: TRBD2; cdr3_length: 14; v_call: TRBV19; cdr3_aa: ASSTGNSGRGETQY
j_call: TRBJ2-7; d_call: NA; cdr3_length: 13; v_call: TRBV3-1/TRBV3-2; cdr3_aa: ASSQGPGSSYEQY
j_call: TRBJ2-1; d_call: TRBD2; cdr3_length: 15; v_call: TRBV9; cdr3_aa: ASSSRGLAGRGNEQF
j_call: TRBJ1-5; d_call: NA; cdr3_length: 12; v_call: TRBV19; cdr3_aa: ASSHLGANQPQH
j_call: TRBJ2-1; d_call: TRBD1; cdr3_length: 11; v_call: TRBV5-4; cdr3_aa: ASSSGQGNEQF
j_call: TRBJ2-2; d_call: NA; cdr3_length: 14; v_call: TRBV9; cdr3_aa: ASSVEWTANTGELF
j_call: TRBJ1-1; d_call: TRBD1; cdr3_length: 12; v_call: TRBV7-2; cdr3_aa: ASRPQGAESEAF
j_call: TRBJ2-3; d_call: NA; cdr3_length: 10; v_call: TRBV30; cdr3_aa: ALQGSTDTQY
j_call: TRBJ1-1; d_call: TRBD1; cdr3_length: 13; v_call: TRBV18; cdr3_aa: ASSPGQGANTEAF
j_call: TRBJ2-7; d_call: NA; cdr3_length: 14; v_call: TRBV7-2; cdr3_aa: ASSLDVTGLSYEQY
j_call: TRBJ2-3; d_call: NA; cdr3_length: 10; v_call: TRBV6-5; cdr3_aa: ASSSSQGTQY
j_call: TRBJ2-3; d_call: NA; cdr3_length: 14; v_call: TRBV6-5; cdr3_aa: ASSSALPASTDTQY
j_call: TRBJ1-5; d_call: NA; cdr3_length: 14; v_call: TRBV24-1; cdr3_aa: ATSGHTGIDNQPQH
j_call: TRBJ1-4; d_call: TRBD1; cdr3_length: 13; v_call: TRBV13; cdr3_aa: ASSLKGQGDEKLF
j_call: TRBJ1-1; d_call: NA; cdr3_length: 14; v_call: TRBV19; cdr3_aa: ASSFFPVRVGTEAF
j_call: TRBJ2-2; d_call: NA; cdr3_length: 13; v_call: TRBV11-2; cdr3_aa: ASSLQISDTGELF
j_call: TRBJ1-5; d_call: NA; cdr3_length: 15; v_call: TRBV21-1; cdr3_aa: ASSKAICGTPVWPQH
j_call: TRBJ1-5; d_call: TRBD1; cdr3_length: 12; v_call: TRBV3-1/TRBV3-2; cdr3_aa: ASSWTGVGQPQH
j_call: TRBJ2-1; d_call: TRBD2; cdr3_length: 15; v_call: TRBV4-3; cdr3_aa: ASSHGTSGSQKNEQF